A single sample gave rise to the 21 T cell receptor beta chains below, sequenced in a study of T cells in Graves' hyperthyroidism and ophthalmopathy. Using RNA transcripts as the source, TCR beta CDR3 regions were amplified. During a first-round RT-PCR of the TCR CDR3, the HTBI primer set was used. A single record per CDR3 protein comes from TCRdb applying MiXCR to the multiplex PCR reads. The sample consists of 200,000 to 250,000 distinct CDR3 sequences, 17% of them appearing once. The source material was blood. The receptors here all came from a man aged 50-59 years with Graves' hyperthyroidism.

V is TRBV5-1 and J is TRBJ2-5, with TRBD2 identical over 11 bases. Germline lookup yields CDR1 SGHRS and CDR2 YFSETQ. CDR3 length: 16 residues. J gave up 1 base and V 4 bases, and 6 bases lay outside the gene matches. The CDR3, as DNA: TGCGCCAGCAGCCCGGGACTAGCGGAGGGCCAAGAGACCCAGTACTTC. It yields the protein CASSPGLAEGQETQYF.

This clonotype was recorded many times. V usage is TRBV20-1 and J usage is TRBJ2-1; TRBD2 might be the D (5 bases). Trimming took 3 bases from V and 3 from J, leaving 12 bases between them. The V gene's germline CDR1 is DFQATT and CDR2 SNEGSKA (reference sequence). CDR3 size: 14 residues. The chain's CDR3 is CSARPRGFYNEQFF. The CDR3 DNA reads TGCAGTGCTAGGCCGAGAGGGTTCTACAATGAGCAGTTCTTC.

This sequence joins TRBV3-1 and TRBJ1-3; TRBD1 agrees at 10 bases. CDR1 and CDR2 from the germline V gene are LGHDT and YNNKEL (reference sequence). The CDR3 is 16 residues long. V lost 0 bases to trimming and J lost 4 bases; unmatched junction nucleotides: 3. The CDR3 DNA sequence: TGTGCCAGCAGCCAAGATGGGACAGGGGCAGGAAACACCATATATTTT. Residues: CASSQDGTGAGNTIYF.

The chain uses TRBV7-9 and TRBJ2-1; D might be TRBD2 (6 bases). V was trimmed by 2 bases and J by 7 bases, leaving 18 bases between them. This CDR3 is built from 16 residues. Germline CDR1 and CDR2: SEHNR and FQNEAQ (reference sequence). The CDR3 DNA follows: TGTGCCAGCAGCTTAAAAGGTGGCGGGATGGTTAATGAGCAGTTCTTC. This codes for CASSLKGGGMVNEQFF. Full variable domain (remainder filled in from reference TRBV7-9 and TRBJ2-1): DTGVSQNPRHKITKRGQNVTFRCDPISEHNRLYWYRQTLGQGPEFLTYFQNEAQLEKSRLLSDRFSAERPKGSFSTLEIQRTEQGDSAMYLCASSLKGGGMVNEQFFGPGTRLTVL.

The sample holds many counts of this clonotype. CDR3 in DNA: TGTGCCAGCAAAGCAAGACAGGCATGGCCTGAGCAGTTCTTC. Protein product: CASKARQAWPEQFF. The chain is built from TRBV7-2 and TRBJ2-1, with D maybe TRBD1 (6 bases). Germline V CDR1 and CDR2: SGHTA, FQGNSA. V lost 7 bases to trimming and J lost 9 bases, with 19 bases between them. There are 14 residues in the CDR3.

Many counts were recorded for this clonotype. This chain connects TRBV13 to TRBJ2-2, with TRBD2 identical over 11 bases. The ends lost 4 bases at V and 1 base at J; junction bases unmatched: 11. Germline loops: CDR1 PRHDT, CDR2 FYEKMQ (reference sequence). The CDR3 has 19 residues. This CDR3 is CASSYSLGTSGGNTGELFF. CDR3 nucleotide sequence: TGTGCCAGCAGCTACTCGCTCGGGACTAGCGGAGGGAACACCGGGGAGCTGTTTTTT. Supplemented by reference TRBV13 and TRBJ2-2, the full variable domain reads AAGVIQSPRHLIKEKRETATLKCYPIPRHDTVYWYQQGPGQDPQFLISFYEKMQSDKGSIPDRFSAQQFSDYHSELNMSSLELGDSALYFCASSYSLGTSGGNTGELFFGEGSRLTVL.

This clonotype was found many times. DNA for the CDR3: TGTGCCAGCAGTTTTTTGTGGGGGGCAGATACGCAGTATTTT. As protein: CASSFLWGADTQYF. The chain joins TRBV28 to TRBJ2-3, with D tentatively TRBD2 (6 bases). V gave up 3 bases and J gave up 4 bases, with 11 bases separating them. The CDR3 length is 14 residues. Per germline, CDR1 MDHEN and CDR2 SYDVKM.

The V and J genes are TRBV11-2 and TRBJ1-1; the D is unclear. The germline CDR1 and CDR2 sequences are SGHAT and FQNNGV. Trimming left V 2 bases short and J 4 bases short, with 11 bases between. This CDR3 is built from 14 residues. The CDR3 DNA sequence: TGTGCCAGCAGCTTAAGGGAAGAGGGCACTGAAGCTTTCTTT. Its protein product is CASSLREEGTEAFF.

The sample holds many counts of this clonotype. The gene calls are TRBV12-3 or TRBV12-4 and TRBJ2-3; the D gene could be TRBD1 or TRBD2 (5 bases each). The CDR3 runs to 15 residues. V lost 6 bases to trimming and J lost 1 base, with 14 bases between them. CDR3 sequence reads: CASSPLLGGTDTQYF. The DNA of the CDR3 is TGTGCCAGCAGCCCCCTCTTGGGGGGCACAGATACGCAGTATTTT.

In its sample, this clonotype was seen many times. This chain connects TRBV5-1 to TRBJ2-7; D not resolved. CDR3 length: 14 residues. The germline V gene has CDR1 SGHRS and CDR2 YFSETQ. Deletions cut 1 base from V and 1 base from J, with 9 bases between. CDR3: CASSLLSESYEQYF. The DNA for the CDR3 is TGCGCCAGCAGCTTGTTGAGCGAATCCTACGAGCAGTACTTC.

This clonotype was counted many times. The chain joins TRBV27 to TRBJ2-3; D unresolved. The V end was cut by 4 bases, the J end by 4 bases, with 15 bases between. The CDR3 contains 15 residues. The germline V gene encodes CDR1 MNHEY and CDR2 SMNVEV (reference sequence). CDR3 residues: CASSSRVGWADTQYF. The DNA of the CDR3 is TGTGCCAGCAGTTCCCGGGTAGGGTGGGCAGATACGCAGTATTTT.

This clonotype was observed a handful of times. J is TRBJ2-7 and V is TRBV19, with D unclear. The CDR3 extends over 14 amino acids. V lost 9 bases and J 2 bases, leaving 17 bases between the germline ends. Germline V gene data show CDR1 as LNHDA and CDR2 as SQIVND (reference sequence). The CDR3 protein is CASSGVERPYEQYF. CDR3 nucleotides: TGTGCCAGCTCCGGTGTGGAACGACCCTACGAGCAGTACTTC.

This chain uses TRBV7-9 with TRBJ2-7, with D perhaps assigned TRBD1 or TRBD2 (6 bases each). The germline V and J ends were trimmed by 5 bases and 1 base, with 15 bases remaining between them. CDR3 length: 15 residues. From germline, CDR1 is SEHNR and CDR2 FQNEAQ (reference sequence). Here the CDR3 reads CASSPGDTVSYEQYF. The CDR3 nucleotides read TGTGCCAGCAGCCCGGGGGACACAGTATCCTACGAGCAGTACTTC.

At least ten counts were recorded for this clonotype. The genes are TRBV20-1 and TRBJ1-2; 7 bases match TRBD1. Per the germline V gene, CDR1 is DFQATT and CDR2 is SNEGSKA (reference sequence). The CDR3 sequence is 15 residues long. Losses at the gene ends were 0 bases for V and 2 bases for J; bases not matched to a gene: 6. CDR3 region: CSARDRGRGNYGYTF. The CDR3 coding sequence is TGCAGTGCTAGAGATAGGGGCAGGGGGAACTATGGCTACACCTTC.

This clonotype was observed a few times. The chain employs TRBV6-1 and TRBJ1-3, with 12 bases fitting TRBD1. Germline CDR1 MNHNS, CDR2 SASEGT. This CDR3 is built from 14 residues. V lost 7 bases, J lost 6 bases, and 4 bases stayed unmatched. The CDR3 sequence: CASTRGQGANTIYF. CDR3 in DNA: TGTGCCAGCACCAGGGGACAGGGGGCAAACACCATATATTTT.

This clonotype came up a few times. The chain couples TRBV10-3 to TRBJ2-1, with 9 bases aligning to TRBD2. The CDR3 consists of 14 residues. The germline V gene has CDR1 ENHRY and CDR2 SYGVKD. The V segment lost 7 bases and the J segment 2 bases; nucleotides outside the gene matches: 3. DNA for the CDR3: TGTGCCATCAAATCTAGCGGGACCTACAATGAGCAGTTCTTC. Protein product: CAIKSSGTYNEQFF.

This clonotype was recorded many times. The rearrangement uses TRBV6-2 or TRBV6-3 and TRBJ2-7, with D possibly matching TRBD2 (5 bases). The CDR3 length is 15 residues. V was clipped by 0 bases and J by 4 bases, with 13 bases between them. The V gene's germline CDR1 is MNHEY and CDR2 SVGEGT. The CDR3 DNA follows: TGTGCCAGCAGTTACTCAACGGTATCGGGATACGAGCAGTACTTC. Its protein is CASSYSTVSGYEQYF.

The chain carries TRBV20-1 and TRBJ2-5; 10 nucleotides line up with TRBD2. Germline V gene sequence: CDR1 DFQATT, CDR2 SNEGSKA (reference sequence). CDR3 length: 13 amino acids. V dropped 2 bases and J dropped 6; count of bases not matched to a gene: 3. Written as DNA, the CDR3 is TGCAGTGCTAGACTAGCGGGAGTTCAGACCCAGTACTTC. As protein: CSARLAGVQTQYF.

This clonotype was seen many times. The CDR3 region has the DNA TGTGCCAGCAGTTTAGGACAGGGGCTAACCTACGAGCAGTACTTC. Protein: CASSLGQGLTYEQYF. The chain carries TRBV27 and TRBJ2-7; 9 bases align to TRBD1. This CDR3 contains 15 residues. In germline, CDR1 is MNHEY, CDR2 SMNVEV (reference sequence). With V trimmed by 2 bases and J by 2 bases, 4 bases remained unmatched.

This clonotype was found many times. The genes are TRBV20-1 and TRBJ2-7; D is uncertain. CDR1 DFQATT and CDR2 SNEGSKA come from the germline V gene (reference sequence). The CDR3 is made up of 15 amino acids. V was cut by 0 bases and J by 0 bases, with 12 bases left in between. The CDR3 spells CSARDKKPSSYEQYF. The CDR3, as DNA: TGCAGTGCTAGAGATAAGAAACCGAGCTCCTACGAGCAGTACTTC.

This clonotype was seen many times. The chain combines TRBV11-2 with TRBJ2-2; possible D gene TRBD1, 5 bases. The germline V and J ends were trimmed by 3 bases and 6 bases, with 8 bases remaining between them. The CDR3 contains 13 residues. The germline gives CDR1 SGHAT, CDR2 FQNNGV. The CDR3 nucleotides read TGTGCCAGCAGCTTCACAGGACCCGGGGAGCTGTTTTTT. It encodes CASSFTGPGELFF.